Shown below are 21 T cell receptor beta chains from a single sample sequenced in a study of beta chain features in type 1 diabetes. As every portion of the isolated RNA was reverse transcribed, the sequencing read expressed TCRB transcripts. The protocol was immunoSEQ multiplex PCR, while the TCRdb copy is restricted to in-frame clones and leaves out a portion. Of fewer than 150,000 clones in the sample, 6.9% were seen once. Input material: central memory CD4+ T cells from blood. The receptors stem from a woman aged 30 to 39 in good health.

The V and J genes are TRBV9 and TRBJ1-5; D unclear. Per germline, CDR1 SGDLS and CDR2 YYNGEE. The CDR3 runs to 13 residues. V was shortened by 1 base and J by 5 bases, with 7 bases between the two germline ends. In nucleotides, the CDR3 is TGTGCCAGCAGCGTACAGGCCGATCAGCCCCAGCATTTT. Protein: CASSVQADQPQHF.

This clone was detected only a few times. The V and J genes are TRBV15 and TRBJ2-5; D is ambiguous. This CDR3 contains 11 residues. Germline CDR1 LNHNV, CDR2 YYDKDF (reference sequence). V was clipped by 5 bases and J by 5 bases, with 6 bases between them. CDR3 nucleotides: TGTGCCACCAGCTCCCAGGAGACCCAGTACTTC. Protein sequence: CATSSQETQYF.

This clone was recorded at least ten times. The chain has TRBV5-4 and TRBJ2-1; D is perhaps TRBD2 (6 bases). Trimming removed 2 bases from V and 4 bases from J, with 13 bases in between. Germline V gene lookup returns CDR1 SGHNT and CDR2 YYREEE (reference sequence). This CDR3 has 15 residues. CDR3 amino acids: CASSFRVAAYNEQFF. The CDR3 DNA reads TGTGCCAGCAGCTTCAGGGTAGCGGCTTACAATGAGCAGTTCTTC.

This clone turned up a few times. V and J are TRBV6-1 and TRBJ2-5; 10 nucleotides match TRBD1. The CDR3 covers 14 residues. CDR1 is MNHNS, CDR2 SASEGT, per germline. Trimming removed 8 bases from V and 4 bases from J; junction bases left unmatched: 7. The CDR3 DNA reads TGTGCCAGCGAAGACAGGGGGCGCCGAGAGACCCAGTACTTC. Encoded protein: CASEDRGRRETQYF.

The V call is TRBV21-1, the J call TRBJ1-2; the DNA was not compared with TRBD1, the D call given in the table. TRBV21-1 is marked as a pseudogene. The CDR3 sequence is 13 residues long. The CDR3: CASFNRNLYGYTF. CDR3 DNA: TGTGCCAGCTTCAACAGGAACCTCTATGGCTACACCTTC.

This clone was seen at least ten times. The chain couples TRBV5-3 to TRBJ2-1, with D possibly being TRBD2 (6 bases). TRBV5-3 is an ORF, and what it does is uncertain. This CDR3 has 13 residues. CDR3 DNA sequence: TGTGCTGCGGAGGGCCGCGGTAACAATGAGCAGTTCTTC. As protein: CAAEGRGNNEQFF.

This clone was seen more than once but under ten times. The CDR3 is CASSSPAGTGYGYEQYF. CDR3 DNA sequence: TGTGCCAGCAGTTCCCCCGCTGGGACAGGGTACGGGTACGAGCAGTACTTC. This chain joins TRBV2 and TRBJ2-7; 9 bases agree with TRBD1. V trimming: 5 bases; J trimming: 4 bases; junction bases outside the gene matches: 15. The CDR3 consists of 17 residues. In germline, CDR1 is SNHLY, CDR2 FYNNEI. Supplemented by reference TRBV2 and TRBJ2-7, the full variable domain reads EPEVTQTPSHQVTQMGQEVILRCVPISNHLYFYWYRQILGQKVEFLVSFYNNEISEKSEIFDDQFSVERPDGSNFTLKIRSTKLEDSAMYFCASSSPAGTGYGYEQYFGPGTRLTVT.

This clone was recorded a few times. The chain couples TRBV18 to TRBJ1-1, with TRBD1 matching 8 bases. The trim removed 0 bases at V and 3 bases at J, leaving 12 bases unmatched. CDR3 length: 18 amino acids. Germline V gives CDR1 KGHSH, CDR2 LQKENI. The CDR3 region has the DNA TGTGCCAGCTCACCACCGATAGGCCAGGGGGCAACAGACACTGAAGCTTTCTTT. As protein: CASSPPIGQGATDTEAFF.

This clone has just a few counts. CDR3 DNA: TGTGCCAGCAGCCCTAGGGCGTCACTAGCCGACCCGGGCAATGAGCAGTTCTTC. The encoded protein is CASSPRASLADPGNEQFF. This chain joins TRBV7-6 and TRBJ2-1; tentatively, D is TRBD2 (6 bases). V dropped 5 bases and J dropped 6 bases, with 26 bases sitting between them. Germline CDR1 reads SGHVS; CDR2 reads FNYEAQ. This CDR3 has 18 residues.

This clone occurred a few times. V usage is TRBV30 and J usage is TRBJ2-1; 10 nucleotides align to TRBD1. The germline V gene encodes CDR1 GTSNPN and CDR2 SVGIG (reference sequence). This CDR3 is built from 14 residues. J gave up 4 bases and V 5 bases, and 5 bases lay outside the gene matches. The CDR3 DNA is TGTGCCTGGGGGACAGGGGTAAGGTACAATGAGCAGTTCTTC. Encoded protein: CAWGTGVRYNEQFF.

The sample holds a few counts of this clone. The chain joins TRBV5-4 to TRBJ1-1, with 9 bases aligning to TRBD1. The V gene end was trimmed by 3 bases and the J gene end by 3 bases; junction bases not matched to a gene: 12. Germline V CDR1 and CDR2: SGHNT, YYREEE (reference sequence). CDR3 length: 17 residues. The CDR3 nucleotides are TGTGCCAGCAGCTCCCCACGGACAGGGGTTCGGGACACTGAAGCTTTCTTT. It encodes CASSSPRTGVRDTEAFF.

DNA for the CDR3: TGCGCCAGCAGCTCTTACACGGAGGGGGAGACCCAGTACTTC. Translated: CASSSYTEGETQYF. The V call is TRBV5-1, the J call TRBJ2-5, with D maybe TRBD2 (6 bases). V was clipped by 3 bases and J by 5 bases, with 14 bases between them. Germline V lookup: CDR1 SGHRS, CDR2 YFSETQ. The CDR3 runs 14 residues.

The genes are TRBV10-3 and TRBJ2-1; weak D call: TRBD2 (6 bases). CDR3 size: 14 residues. Trimming took 6 bases from V and 5 from J, leaving 14 bases between them. Germline V gene sequence: CDR1 ENHRY, CDR2 SYGVKD. The CDR3, as DNA: TGTGCCATCAGGGCGGGGACTGAAAACAATGAGCAGTTCTTC. Its protein is CAIRAGTENNEQFF.

The chain links TRBV30 to TRBJ1-2, with a tentative D call TRBD1 (6 bases). The germline V and J ends were trimmed by 4 bases and 8 bases, with 17 bases remaining between them. The CDR3 length is 13 residues. From germline, CDR1 is GTSNPN and CDR2 SVGIG (reference sequence). The CDR3: CAWTVVEGGGYTF. The CDR3 region has the DNA TGTGCCTGGACGGTGGTGGAAGGGGGAGGCTACACCTTC.

The CDR3 loop reads CASSPPESGTYEQYF. In DNA form, the CDR3 reads TGTGCCAGCAGTCCACCGGAATCAGGGACCTACGAGCAGTACTTC. J is TRBJ2-7 and V is TRBV28, with D perhaps TRBD1 (5 bases). Germline CDR1 is MDHEN and CDR2 is SYDVKM. V lost 5 bases to trimming and J lost 2 bases, with 16 bases between them. The CDR3 covers 15 residues. Full variable domain (missing parts from reference TRBV28 and TRBJ2-7): DVKVTQSSRYLVKRTGEKVFLECVQDMDHENMFWYRQDPGLGLRLIYFSYDVKMKEKGDIPEGYSVSREKKERFSLILESASTNQTSMYLCASSPPESGTYEQYFGPGTRLTVT.

This clone was seen only a few times. The chain is built from TRBV27 and TRBJ1-1, with TRBD1 matching over 7 bases. The ends lost 7 bases at V and 5 bases at J; junction bases unmatched: 10. This CDR3 has 14 amino acids. The germline CDR1 and CDR2 sequences are MNHEY and SMNVEV (reference sequence). The chain's CDR3 is CASTQGGPKTEAFF. The CDR3, as DNA: TGTGCCAGCACCCAGGGGGGTCCAAAAACTGAAGCTTTCTTT.

This clone appeared a few times. The chain combines TRBV4-1 with TRBJ2-3, with D maybe TRBD2 (5 bases). CDR1 is MGHRA and CDR2 is YSYEKL in the germline V gene. The V and J ends lost 4 bases and 4 bases respectively, with 15 bases between them. The CDR3 spans 15 residues. CDR3 in DNA: TGCGCCAGCAGCCGAGGACTGGTGGGTCCAGATACGCAGTATTTT. Its translation is CASSRGLVGPDTQYF.

This clone was detected ten times or more. This rearrangement joins TRBV14 to TRBJ2-7, with D maybe TRBD1 (5 bases). Per the germline V gene, CDR1 is SGHDN and CDR2 is FVKESK. Trimming cost V 2 bases and J 3 bases, with 14 bases left between them. The CDR3 runs 15 residues. The CDR3 loop is CASSQTLPGRYEQYF. The CDR3 DNA reads TGTGCCAGCAGCCAAACCCTTCCAGGGCGCTACGAGCAGTACTTC.

This clone was recorded a few times. This CDR3 reads CASSEEAGVGTGELFF. CDR3 in DNA: TGTGCCAGCAGTGAAGAGGCAGGGGTAGGGACCGGGGAGCTGTTTTTT. The chain is built from TRBV2 and TRBJ2-2; tentatively, D is TRBD1 (6 bases). From germline, CDR1 is SNHLY and CDR2 FYNNEI. V was clipped by 1 base and J by 5 bases, with 14 bases between them. There are 16 residues in the CDR3.

This clone came up a few times. The rearrangement links TRBV9 to TRBJ2-3; 12 bases fit TRBD2. The V gene's germline CDR1 is SGDLS and CDR2 YYNGEE. The CDR3 has 16 residues. The trim removed 0 bases at V and 6 bases at J, leaving 5 bases unmatched. The CDR3 loop is CASSVVPTSGSDTQYF. The CDR3 bases are TGTGCCAGCAGCGTAGTCCCGACTAGCGGGAGTGATACGCAGTATTTT.

This clone was seen only a few times. The rearrangement joins TRBV5-4 to TRBJ2-5; TRBD2 aligns across 11 bases. The germline V gene encodes CDR1 SGHNT and CDR2 YYREEE (reference sequence). Trimming at V came to 3 bases and at J to 6 bases, leaving 4 bases not matched to a gene. CDR3 size: 14 residues. The CDR3 region is CASSSTSGTKTQYF. CDR3 nucleotides: TGTGCCAGCAGCTCGACTAGCGGGACAAAGACCCAGTACTTC.